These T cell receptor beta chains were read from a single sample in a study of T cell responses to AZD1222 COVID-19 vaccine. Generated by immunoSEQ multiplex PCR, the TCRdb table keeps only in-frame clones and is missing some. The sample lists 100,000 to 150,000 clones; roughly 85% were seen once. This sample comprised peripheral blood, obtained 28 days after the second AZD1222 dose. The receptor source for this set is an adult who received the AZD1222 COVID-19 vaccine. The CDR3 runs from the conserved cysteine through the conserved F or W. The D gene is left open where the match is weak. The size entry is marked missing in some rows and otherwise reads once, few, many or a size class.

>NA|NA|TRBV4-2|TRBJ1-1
TGTGCCAGCAGCCAAGGGGCCCGACCCCTTGGGACTGAAGCTTTCTTT
CASSQGARPLGTEAFF
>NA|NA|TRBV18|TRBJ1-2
TGTGCCAGCTCGACCACCCAGGACCTCTATGGCTACACCTTC
CASSTTQDLYGYTF
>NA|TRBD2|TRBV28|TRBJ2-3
TGTGCCAGCATACAAGGAGCGGGGGGCGGAACTTCTAGCACAGATACGCAGTATTTT
CASIQGAGGGTSSTDTQYF
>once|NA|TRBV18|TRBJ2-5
TGTGCCAGCTCACCGGCAGGGGATGTCCGGGAGACCCAGTACTTC
CASSPAGDVRETQYF
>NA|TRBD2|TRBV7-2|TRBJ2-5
TGTGCCAGCAGCTTAGTTCCTAGCGGGGGCTCCGGGACCCAGTACTTC
CASSLVPSGGSGTQYF
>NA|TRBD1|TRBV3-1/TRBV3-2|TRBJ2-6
TGTGCCAGCAGCCAAGGACGGACAGGAAAAATATCTGGGGCCAACGTCCTGACTTTC
CASSQGRTGKISGANVLTF
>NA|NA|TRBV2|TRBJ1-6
TGTGCCAGCAGTGATTCGGACACCTATGCGAGCTCCTATAATTCACCCCTCCACTTT
CASSDSDTYASSYNSPLHF
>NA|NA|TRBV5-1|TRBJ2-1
TGCGCCAGCAGAGGAGGGGCAACCTACAATGAGCAGTTCTTC
CASRGGATYNEQFF
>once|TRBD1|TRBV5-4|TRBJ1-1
TGTACCAGCAGCGCGGGACAGGGGAATGAAGCTTTCTTT
CTSSAGQGNEAFF
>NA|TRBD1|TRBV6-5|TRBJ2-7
TGTGCCAGCAGTTACGGAGAGGGGGCCCCCTACGAGCAGTACTTC
CASSYGEGAPYEQYF
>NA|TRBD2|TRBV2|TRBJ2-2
TGTGCCAGCAGTGCCTCCGGGGGGGTCACCGGGGAGCTGTTTTTT
CASSASGGVTGELFF
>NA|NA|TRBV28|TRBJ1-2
TGTGCCAGCACCCCACGGGCCAGGAGCGGCTACACCTTC
CASTPRARSGYTF
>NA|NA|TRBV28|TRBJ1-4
TGTGCCAGCAGCGGGGGCGCGGGTGAAAAACTGTTTTTT
CASSGGAGEKLFF
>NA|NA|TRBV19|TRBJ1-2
TGTGCCAGTAGTGTGGGGGACTATGGCTACACCTTC
CASSVGDYGYTF
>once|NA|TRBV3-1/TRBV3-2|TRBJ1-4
TGTGCCAGCAGCCAGCTACAGGGAGGTAATGAAAAACTGTTTTTT
CASSQLQGGNEKLFF
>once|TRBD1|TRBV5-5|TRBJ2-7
TGTGCCAGCAGCCCGTGGGACAGGGCTTCCTACGAGCAGTACTTC
CASSPWDRASYEQYF
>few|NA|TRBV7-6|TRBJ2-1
TGTGCCAGCAGCTTACGGTCGGGGGCAAATTCGAGGTATGAGCAGTTCTTC
CASSLRSGANSRYEQFF
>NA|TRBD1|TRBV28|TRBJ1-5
TGTGCCAGCAGTTTACCGGCCGGGGGACAGGGGGGTCAGCCCCAGCATTTT
CASSLPAGGQGGQPQHF
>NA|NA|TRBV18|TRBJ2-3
TGTGCCAGCTCACCACCGGGATCAGATACGCAGTATTTT
CASSPPGSDTQYF
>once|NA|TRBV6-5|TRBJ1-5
TGTGCCAGCAGTACCTGGGGGGATAGCAATCAGCCCCAGCATTTT
CASSTWGDSNQPQHF
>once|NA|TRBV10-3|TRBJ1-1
TGTGCCATCAGCTCTTACGAGGGGTTGAACACTGAAGCTTTCTTT
CAISSYEGLNTEAFF
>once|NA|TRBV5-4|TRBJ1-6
TGTGCCAGCAGCTACGATCCGGGACCCTATAATTCACCCCTCCACTTT
CASSYDPGPYNSPLHF
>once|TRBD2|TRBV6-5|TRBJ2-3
TGTGCCAGCAGTTACAGGGACTACACAGATACGCAGTATTTT
CASSYRDYTDTQYF
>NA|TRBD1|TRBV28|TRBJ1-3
TGTGCCAGCAGTTTACTACAGGGGGCGCCTGGAAACACCATATATTTT
CASSLLQGAPGNTIYF
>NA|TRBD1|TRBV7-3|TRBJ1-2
TGTGCCAGCAGCTCGACAGGGGTTAACTATGGCTACACCTTC
CASSSTGVNYGYTF
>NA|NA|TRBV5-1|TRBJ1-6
TGCGCCAGCAGCTTAGAGGTTGGTAATTCACCCCTCCACTTT
CASSLEVGNSPLHF
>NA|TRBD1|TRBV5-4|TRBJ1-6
TGTGCCAGCAGGGACCGGGACAGGGGCTCCTATAATTCACCCCTCCACTTT
CASRDRDRGSYNSPLHF
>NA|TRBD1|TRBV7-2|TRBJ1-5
TGTGCCAGCAGCTTAGCCCCGACAGGGAAGGGCTATAGCAATCAGCCCCAGCATTTT
CASSLAPTGKGYSNQPQHF
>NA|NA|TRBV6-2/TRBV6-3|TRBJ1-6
TGTGCCAGCAGTTCCTTGGACGGGACCTATAATTCACCCCTCCACTTT
CASSSLDGTYNSPLHF
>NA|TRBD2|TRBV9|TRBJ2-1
TGTGCCAGCAGCGCCACCACTAGCGGGGAGTACAATGAGCAGTTCTTC
CASSATTSGEYNEQFF